The rows below give T cell receptor beta chains drawn from one sample of a study of T cells in Graves' hyperthyroidism and ophthalmopathy. TCRdb itself ran the multiplex PCR reads through MiXCR, one entry per CDR3 protein. The sample lists 500,000 to 750,000 distinct CDR3 sequences; approximately 14% were seen once. Input material: blood. These receptors were collected from a woman aged 25 to 39 with Graves' hyperthyroidism. Each CDR3 is given with its conserved first and last residue. A D gene is named only where the DNA matches it firmly. A row's size may be missing; if present it is once, few, many or a size class.

V	J	D	length	size	CDR3	DNA
TRBV6-1	TRBJ1-1	TRBD1	13	few	CASKMDRFTEAFF	TGTGCCAGCAAGATGGACAGGTTCACTGAAGCTTTCTTT
TRBV12-3/TRBV12-4	TRBJ2-1	TRBD2	12	NA	CASRGLAHEQFF	TGTGCCAGCAGGGGACTAGCTCATGAGCAGTTCTTC
TRBV27	TRBJ1-2	NA	14	NA	CASSDGGVNYGYTF	TGTGCCAGCAGTGATGGGGGCGTCAACTATGGCTACACCTTC
TRBV7-9	TRBJ2-7	NA	12	NA	CAAGTQAYEQYF	TGTGCCGCGGGGACGCAGGCCTACGAGCAGTACTTC
TRBV7-2	TRBJ1-5	NA	16	many	CASRPTGSNSNQPQHF	TGTGCCAGCAGACCGACAGGCAGCAATAGCAATCAGCCCCAGCATTTT
TRBV7-2	TRBJ1-3	NA	15	NA	CASSKTRGPGNTIYF	TGTGCCAGCAGCAAAACCCGGGGTCCTGGAAACACCATATATTTT
TRBV3-1	TRBJ1-1	NA	12	many	CASSQGYTEAFF	TGTGCCAGCAGCCAGGGGTACACTGAAGCTTTCTTT
TRBV6-5	TRBJ1-5	TRBD1	15	many	CASSYGQGGNQPQHF	TGTGCCAGCAGTTACGGACAGGGGGGCAATCAGCCCCAGCATTTT
TRBV2	TRBJ2-1	NA	14	many	CASSEDSSYNEQFF	TGTGCCAGCAGTGAAGACAGCTCCTACAATGAGCAGTTCTTC
TRBV11-2	TRBJ1-5	NA	15	NA	CASSVGQYSNQPQHF	TGTGCCAGCAGCGTCGGACAGTATAGCAATCAGCCCCAGCATTTT
TRBV27	TRBJ2-1	NA	16	NA	CASSSGTHRDTIEQFF	TGTGCCAGCAGTTCCGGGACCCACCGGGACACAATAGAGCAGTTCTTC